This passage covers 24 T cell receptor beta chains from one sample sequenced in a study of shared clonotypes between healthy human individuals. Naive CD8 cells, CD45RO-negative and positively selected for CCR7, excluded terminally differentiated effector memory CD45RA+ cells. Here immunoSEQ multiplex PCR was the method, and the copy in TCRdb shows in-frame clones only, minus some. The sample lists 2 million to 2.5 million clones, roughly 94% occurring once. Sequenced sample: naive CD8+ T cells sorted from blood. The receptors come from a man younger than 35 in good health.

The chain has TRBV19 and TRBJ2-7; 7 bases fit TRBD1. The ends lost 6 bases at V and 7 bases at J; junction bases unmatched: 9. Germline V gene sequence: CDR1 LNHDA, CDR2 SQIVND (reference sequence). The CDR3 is 13 amino acids. In DNA, the CDR3 is TGTGCCAGTAGCGTCGACAGGGAAGATGAGCAGTACTTC. It is translated as CASSVDREDEQYF.

The V gene is TRBV2, the J gene TRBJ1-5; D is possibly TRBD1 (5 bases). This CDR3 region has 13 residues. The germline CDR1 and CDR2 sequences are SNHLY and FYNNEI. Trimming cost V 3 bases and J 9 bases, with 12 bases left between them. The CDR3 sequence is CASSDLGGGPQHF. The CDR3 region has the DNA TGTGCCAGCAGTGATCTCGGGGGAGGGCCCCAGCATTTT.

V and J are TRBV6-5 and TRBJ2-1, with D maybe TRBD2 (6 bases). Trimming pared 2 bases from V and 5 bases from J, leaving 16 bases between. Looked up from germline, CDR1 is MNHEY and CDR2 is SVGAGI. CDR3 length equals 16 residues. The DNA of the CDR3 is TGTGCCAGCAGTTACCTCGGCCGACTAGACAACAATGAGCAGTTCTTC. Translation: CASSYLGRLDNNEQFF.

The genes are TRBV6-5 and TRBJ1-2, with 9 bases matching TRBD1. This CDR3 region has 14 residues. The V gene end was trimmed by 8 bases and the J gene end by 4 bases; junction bases not matched to a gene: 8. Per germline, CDR1 MNHEY and CDR2 SVGAGI. The CDR3 here is CASGGQGEGYGYTF. As DNA, the CDR3 is TGTGCCAGCGGGGGACAGGGCGAGGGCTATGGCTACACCTTC.

The chain employs TRBV6-5 and TRBJ2-5; tentatively, D is TRBD2 (6 bases). Germline-derived CDR1 and CDR2 are MNHEY and SVGAGI. The V and J ends lost 7 bases and 5 bases respectively, with 14 bases between them. This CDR3 has 13 residues. CDR3 coding DNA: TGTGCCAGCACCATGGGGGGTTTGGAGACCCAGTACTTC. Its translation is CASTMGGLETQYF.

The gene calls are TRBV21-1 and TRBJ1-3; the table gives TRBD1 as D, unverified against the DNA. TRBV21-1 corresponds to a pseudogene. CDR3 length: 17 amino acids. This chain's CDR3 is CASSKVGTPSSGNTIYF. For the CDR3, the DNA is TGTGCCAGCAGCAAAGTTGGGACACCGAGCTCTGGAAACACCATATATTTT.

The chain combines TRBV5-1 with TRBJ2-5; D unclear. V lost 2 bases, J lost 3 bases, and 8 bases lay in between. The CDR3 runs 13 residues. The germline V gene encodes CDR1 SGHRS and CDR2 YFSETQ. The DNA of the CDR3 is TGCGCCAGCAGCTTAGGGATAGAAGAGACCCAGTACTTC. Its protein product is CASSLGIEETQYF.

V usage is TRBV4-3 and J usage is TRBJ2-4; 7 bases match TRBD1. The V gene's germline CDR1 is LGHNA and CDR2 YSLEER. Germline trimming cut 3 bases from V and 1 base from J; bases unmatched to any gene: 3. This CDR3 has 15 residues. DNA of the CDR3: TGCGCCAGCAGCCAGGAGGACAGGGCCAAAAACATTCAGTACTTC. Its protein is CASSQEDRAKNIQYF.

This clone was recorded once. Additional DNA sequences in this sample encode the identical CDR3. V gene TRBV27 combines with J gene TRBJ2-2; perhaps TRBD1 as D (5 bases). The CDR3 has 14 amino acids. From germline, CDR1 is MNHEY and CDR2 SMNVEV (reference sequence). V was shortened by 5 bases and J by 1 base, with 8 bases between the two germline ends. CDR3 protein: CASSLTGNTGELFF. The CDR3 nucleotides are TGTGCCAGCAGTCTAACAGGGAACACCGGGGAGCTGTTTTTT.

The chain has TRBV9 and TRBJ2-1; TRBD2 matches 9 bases. After removal of 0 bases from V and 8 bases from J, the junction contained 6 bases not matched to a gene. The CDR3 length is 15 residues. The germline gives CDR1 SGDLS, CDR2 YYNGEE. The CDR3 here is CASSVDGGGADEQFF. The CDR3 DNA reads as TGTGCCAGCAGCGTAGACGGCGGGGGGGCGGATGAGCAGTTCTTC.

This chain links TRBV30 with TRBJ2-7; TRBD2 matches 9 bases. Losses at the gene ends were 0 bases for V and 5 bases for J; bases not matched to a gene: 8. This CDR3 has 15 amino acids. Germline CDR1 is GTSNPN and CDR2 is SVGIG (reference sequence). This chain's CDR3 is CAWSVESGGMNEQYF. The DNA for the CDR3 is TGTGCCTGGAGTGTAGAGAGCGGGGGGATGAACGAGCAGTACTTC.

V usage is TRBV7-2 and J usage is TRBJ2-7; 7 bases align to TRBD2. V was clipped by 3 bases and J by 2 bases; unmatched bases: 4. Germline lookup yields CDR1 SGHTA and CDR2 FQGNSA. The CDR3 totals 14 residues. CDR3 coding DNA: TGTGCCAGCAGCTTGGGCGGGGGAGCCTACGAGCAGTACTTC. The encoded protein is CASSLGGGAYEQYF.

V and J are TRBV4-3 and TRBJ2-1; D is unresolved. V lost 0 bases and J lost 8, with 20 bases in between. Looked up from germline, CDR1 is LGHNA and CDR2 is YSLEER. This CDR3 has 17 amino acids. The CDR3 nucleotides are TGCGCCAGCAGCCAAGATAATACCGGCCTAAACCGGGATGAGCAGTTCTTC. This codes for CASSQDNTGLNRDEQFF.

V usage is TRBV6-5 and J usage is TRBJ1-1; possibly TRBD1 for D (6 bases). CDR1 is MNHEY, CDR2 SVGAGI, per germline. Trimming stripped 2 bases from V and 5 bases from J, with 15 bases between. The CDR3 totals 15 residues. DNA for the CDR3: TGTGCCAGCAGTTACGCGGGCAGGGGTAGAACTGAAGCTTTCTTT. It codes for CASSYAGRGRTEAFF.

This chain joins TRBV21-1 and TRBJ1-2. TRBV21-1 is annotated as a pseudogene. The CDR3 runs 11 residues. The CDR3 DNA reads as TGTGCCAGCCACCCTATGAACGGCTACACCTTC. The encoded protein is CASHPMNGYTF.

The V call is TRBV7-9, the J call TRBJ2-7; 10 positions match TRBD2. The germline CDR1 and CDR2 sequences are SEHNR and FQNEAQ (reference sequence). This CDR3 is built from 15 residues. Trimming took 4 bases from V and 0 from J; bases not matched to a gene: 3. The CDR3 coding sequence is TGTGCCAGCAGCTCAATAGCGGGAGGCTCCTACGAGCAGTACTTC. Its protein is CASSSIAGGSYEQYF.

This clone was seen just once. The gene calls are TRBV6-6 and TRBJ2-1, with D perhaps TRBD1 (5 bases). Germline V CDR1 and CDR2: MNHNY, SVGAGI (reference sequence). CDR3 length: 16 amino acids. V lost 0 bases and J lost 4, with 13 bases in between. CDR3 loop: CASSYSIRDTYNEQFF. CDR3 DNA: TGTGCCAGCAGTTACTCCATCAGGGATACATACAATGAGCAGTTCTTC.

The gene calls are TRBV19 and TRBJ2-1; TRBD1 is a possible D gene (6 bases). Germline CDR1 and CDR2: LNHDA and SQIVND (reference sequence). The CDR3 loop spans 16 amino acids. The V end was cut by 1 base, the J end by 3 bases, with 13 bases between. CDR3 nucleotide sequence: TGTGCCAGTAGTATAGGGCGAGAAGGGGGCTACAATGAGCAGTTCTTC. It yields the protein CASSIGREGGYNEQFF. Variable domain in full (rest from reference TRBV19 and TRBJ2-1): DGGITQSPKYLFRKEGQNVTLSCEQNLNHDAMYWYRQDPGQGLRLIYYSQIVNDFQKGDIAEGYSVSREKKESFPLTVTSAQKNPTAFYLCASSIGREGGYNEQFFGPGTRLTVL.

The rearrangement links TRBV7-9 to TRBJ2-7, with D perhaps given as TRBD1 or TRBD2 (5 bases each). Germline loops: CDR1 SEHNR, CDR2 FQNEAQ (reference sequence). V was clipped by 5 bases and J by 6 bases, with 14 bases between them. The CDR3 has 13 residues. CDR3 residues: CASSRGVVSEQYF. DNA of the CDR3: TGTGCCAGCAGCCGAGGGGTAGTCAGCGAGCAGTACTTC.

The rearrangement uses TRBV5-3 and TRBJ2-7; possibly TRBD1 for D (5 bases). TRBV5-3 is placed among ORFs of uncertain function. V gave up 1 base and J gave up 2 bases, with 7 bases separating them. The CDR3 extends over 13 amino acids. This CDR3 reads CARSLLRAYEQYF. In DNA form, the CDR3 reads TGTGCCAGAAGCTTGCTCAGGGCCTACGAGCAGTACTTC.

This sequence joins TRBV7-9 and TRBJ1-4; D gene uncertain. The CDR3 is 14 residues long. The V and J ends lost 3 bases and 4 bases respectively, with 9 bases between them. CDR1 is SEHNR and CDR2 is FQNEAQ in the germline V gene (reference sequence). As DNA, the CDR3 is TGTGCCAGCAGCTTGTCTGGAAGTAATGAAAAACTGTTTTTT. Encoded protein: CASSLSGSNEKLFF.

V gene TRBV4-1 combines with J gene TRBJ1-5; D is unclear. The germline CDR1 and CDR2 sequences are MGHRA and YSYEKL. Between the trimmed V and J ends, which lost 1 base and 0 bases, there was a span of 22 bases. This CDR3 has 20 amino acids. The CDR3 reads CASSQGVYRTPDHSNQPQHF. CDR3 nucleotides: TGCGCCAGCAGCCAAGGCGTCTACCGGACTCCTGACCATAGCAATCAGCCCCAGCATTTT.

V is TRBV11-2 and J is TRBJ2-1, with TRBD2 identical over 10 bases. The V gene end was trimmed by 3 bases and the J gene end by 15 bases; junction bases not matched to a gene: 20. Germline V gene lookup returns CDR1 SGHAT and CDR2 FQNNGV. CDR3 length: 17 amino acids. The CDR3 region is CASSFPSDGAGGPESFF. The CDR3 bases are TGTGCCAGCAGCTTCCCCTCGGACGGAGCGGGAGGGCCGGAGTCGTTCTTC.

This clone was seen only once. The CDR3 sequence: CASTSPLSYNEQFF. Here the CDR3 DNA reads TGTGCCAGCACCTCTCCTCTCTCCTACAATGAGCAGTTCTTC. The gene calls are TRBV7-9 and TRBJ2-1; D is undetermined. Germline assignment: CDR1 SEHNR and CDR2 FQNEAQ (reference sequence). Deletions cut 7 bases from V and 0 bases from J, with 10 bases between. The CDR3 has 14 residues.